Shown below are 25 T cell receptor beta chains from a single sample sequenced in a study of identical twins. TCRdb processed the 5' RACE reads anew with MiXCR; each CDR3 protein has one entry. The table has 350,000 or so distinct CDR3 sequences, approximately 9.1% seen once; the top ten hold approximately 9.3%. Material for sequencing was naive T cells sorted from blood. Receptor source: a woman aged 45-65 years in good health.

This clonotype came up many times. The rearrangement links TRBV20-1 to TRBJ2-1, with 12 bases identical to TRBD2. The ends lost 1 base at V and 6 bases at J; junction bases unmatched: 7. CDR1 and CDR2 from the germline V gene are DFQATT and SNEGSKA (reference sequence). This CDR3 comprises 16 residues. The CDR3 here is CSARALAGGPINEQFF. The CDR3 bases are TGCAGTGCTAGAGCCCTAGCGGGAGGGCCGATCAATGAGCAGTTCTTC.

This clonotype was seen a handful of times. This sequence joins TRBV6-4 and TRBJ1-5, with TRBD1 as a possible D gene (6 bases). The germline gives CDR1 MRHNA, CDR2 SNTAGT. The CDR3 has 15 residues. With 3 bases removed from V and 3 bases from J, the gap between germline ends came to 12 bases. CDR3 protein: CASSESQGNNQPQHF. In DNA, the CDR3 is TGTGCCAGCAGTGAATCGCAGGGGAACAATCAGCCCCAGCATTTT.

This clonotype has just a few counts. The chain combines TRBV3-1 with TRBJ2-5, with 7 bases matching TRBD1. This CDR3 has 16 amino acids. V gave up 0 bases and J gave up 1 base; unmatched junction bases: 5. Per the germline V gene, CDR1 is LGHDT and CDR2 is YNNKEL (reference sequence). The CDR3 DNA follows: TGTGCCAGCAGCCAAGATCCGGCAGGGGGCCAAGAGACCCAGTACTTC. This codes for CASSQDPAGGQETQYF.

This clonotype has just a few counts. The chain has TRBV7-9 and TRBJ2-1, with 10 bases identical to TRBD2. Per germline, CDR1 SEHNR and CDR2 FQNEAQ (reference sequence). The J segment lost 7 bases and the V segment lost 4 bases, leaving 1 base of the junction unmatched. The CDR3 runs to 13 residues. The CDR3 nucleotides are TGTGCCAGCAGCTGGACTAGCGGTAATGAGCAGTTCTTC. Its translation: CASSWTSGNEQFF.

This clonotype has a handful of counts. V and J are TRBV12-3 or TRBV12-4 and TRBJ2-1, with D possibly being TRBD2 (5 bases). V dropped 4 bases and J dropped 0 bases, with 16 bases sitting between them. There are 17 residues in the CDR3. The CDR3 reads CASSSAVGLSSYNEQFF. In DNA form, the CDR3 reads TGTGCCAGCAGTTCCGCGGTAGGACTGAGCTCCTACAATGAGCAGTTCTTC.

This clonotype was found a few times. The rearrangement uses TRBV27 and TRBJ2-6; unclear D gene. Trimming left V 8 bases short and J 5 bases short, with 4 bases between. Germline-derived CDR1 and CDR2 are MNHEY and SMNVEV (reference sequence). CDR3 length: 11 amino acids. As DNA, the CDR3 is TGTGCCAGCGGGTGGGCCAACGTCCTGACTTTC. Its translation: CASGWANVLTF.

CDR3 nucleotide sequence: TGTGCCAGCAGTGAGGGACTAGCGGGAGGTTGGCAGTACTTC. Encoded protein: CASSEGLAGGWQYF. The chain uses TRBV12-3 or TRBV12-4 and TRBJ2-7, with TRBD2 identical over 15 bases. Trimming removed 5 bases from V and 9 bases from J; junction bases left unmatched: 5. This CDR3 is built from 14 residues.

This clonotype was seen a handful of times. This chain uses TRBV5-1 with TRBJ2-1; 9 positions agree with TRBD2. The CDR3 covers 17 residues. Germline trimming cut 1 base from V and 5 bases from J; bases unmatched to any gene: 10. Germline loops: CDR1 SGHRS, CDR2 YFSETQ. CDR3 loop: CASSLKLSSGIDNEQFF. CDR3 bases: TGCGCCAGCAGCTTGAAGTTATCTAGCGGGATAGACAATGAGCAGTTCTTC.

In this sample, this clonotype turned up many times. The chain is built from TRBV29-1 and TRBJ2-7; 8 nucleotides align to TRBD2. The CDR3 sequence is 13 residues long. Germline V CDR1 and CDR2: SQVTM, ANQGSEA. J lost 0 bases, V lost 6 bases, and 4 bases had no gene match. CDR3 sequence reads: CSVPGTSSYEQYF. The CDR3 nucleotides read TGCAGCGTCCCGGGGACTAGCTCCTACGAGCAGTACTTC.

DNA for the CDR3: TGCGCCAGCAGCCCGTCTAACAGGACTCTTAATGAAAAACTGTTTTTT. Amino acids: CASSPSNRTLNEKLFF. This chain connects TRBV5-1 to TRBJ1-4; possible D gene TRBD1, 5 bases. CDR3 length equals 16 residues. CDR1 and CDR2 (germline): SGHRS, YFSETQ. Trimming cost V 4 bases and J 4 bases, with 17 bases left between them.

This clonotype was seen repeatedly, ten times or more. The chain employs TRBV20-1 and TRBJ2-1; a weak D match, TRBD2 (6 bases). CDR1 is DFQATT, CDR2 SNEGSKA, per germline (reference sequence). This CDR3 has 14 residues. V gave up 5 bases and J gave up 5 bases, with 16 bases separating them. CDR3: CSAGRDTSNNEQFF. As DNA, the CDR3 is TGCAGTGCTGGCCGAGATACTAGCAACAATGAGCAGTTCTTC.

The gene calls are TRBV18 and TRBJ1-2; TRBD1 is a possible D gene (5 bases). V lost 1 base and J lost 4, with 10 bases in between. The CDR3 has 14 amino acids. The V gene's germline CDR1 is KGHSH and CDR2 LQKENI. CDR3 protein: CASSPLGDFYGYTF. CDR3 sequence (DNA): TGTGCCAGCTCACCACTAGGGGACTTCTATGGCTACACCTTC.

The J gene is TRBJ1-1, the V gene TRBV3-1; no reliable D call. Per germline, CDR1 LGHDT and CDR2 YNNKEL (reference sequence). The CDR3 is 13 residues long. V dropped 1 base and J dropped 4 bases, with 7 bases sitting between them. The CDR3 spells CASSQAVLTEAFF. DNA for the CDR3: TGTGCCAGCAGCCAAGCGGTGCTCACTGAAGCTTTCTTT.

This clonotype turned up a few times. The rearrangement links TRBV12-3 or TRBV12-4 to TRBJ1-1; no clear D. V shed 3 bases and J shed 3 bases, with 8 bases lying between them. The CDR3 length is 13 residues. CDR3 in DNA: TGTGCCAGCAGTTTCTGGGGTGACACTGAAGCTTTCTTT. This encodes CASSFWGDTEAFF.

This clonotype was recorded at least ten times. The genes are TRBV20-1 and TRBJ1-1, with 7 bases identical to TRBD1. This CDR3 is 15 amino acids long. Germline values: CDR1 DFQATT, CDR2 SNEGSKA (reference sequence). V was pared by 5 bases and J by 4 bases, with 13 bases of the junction left unmatched. CDR3 sequence: CSAWTDSRQGTEAFF. The DNA for the CDR3 is TGCAGTGCTTGGACGGACAGCCGACAGGGCACTGAAGCTTTCTTT.

The V gene is TRBV12-3 or TRBV12-4, the J gene TRBJ1-6; no clear D gene. The CDR3 loop spans 14 amino acids. V was cut by 8 bases and J by 5 bases, with 13 bases left in between. CDR3 nucleotides: TGTGCCAGCCGCCTACGGGCGAATAATTCACCCCTCCACTTT. Its protein is CASRLRANNSPLHF.

This clonotype was seen only a few times. This chain connects TRBV19 to TRBJ1-1, with a possible D match to TRBD1 (6 bases). The CDR3 is 15 amino acids. The V and J ends lost 0 bases and 7 bases respectively, with 15 bases between them. Germline V gene lookup returns CDR1 LNHDA and CDR2 SQIVND (reference sequence). CDR3: CASSIEGGWGSEAFF. The CDR3 DNA is TGTGCCAGTAGTATAGAAGGGGGTTGGGGCAGTGAAGCTTTCTTT.

At least ten counts were recorded for this clonotype. The chain recombines TRBV7-9 with TRBJ1-1; TRBD1 might be the D (5 bases). The CDR3 has 15 residues. V was pared by 5 bases and J by 4 bases, with 17 bases between. Germline V gene data show CDR1 as SEHNR and CDR2 as FQNEAQ (reference sequence). The CDR3 DNA reads as TGTGCCAGCAGCCTAATTGAGGGACCGACCACTGAAGCTTTCTTT. Translation: CASSLIEGPTTEAFF. The whole variable domain, remainder taken from reference TRBV7-9 and TRBJ1-1, is DTGVSQNPRHKITKRGQNVTFRCDPISEHNRLYWYRQTLGQGPEFLTYFQNEAQLEKSRLLSDRFSAERPKGSFSTLEIQRTEQGDSAMYLCASSLIEGPTTEAFFGQGTRLTVV.

This clonotype was counted between two and nine times. The J gene is TRBJ1-1, the V gene TRBV24-1; a weak D match, TRBD1 (5 bases). V lost 0 bases to trimming and J lost 5 bases, with 21 bases between them. In germline, CDR1 is KGHDR, CDR2 SFDVKD. The CDR3 is 18 amino acids. In nucleotides, the CDR3 is TGTGCCACCAGTGATTTGCTTTTTCCGGGGGGAGCAGGGACTGAAGCTTTCTTT. Its translation: CATSDLLFPGGAGTEAFF.

V and J are TRBV29-1 and TRBJ1-1, with a tentative D call TRBD1 (5 bases). Germline V CDR1 and CDR2: SQVTM, ANQGSEA. V was cut by 8 bases and J by 7 bases, with 11 bases left in between. This CDR3 comprises 10 residues. This chain's CDR3 is CSTRDSEAFF. Written as DNA, the CDR3 is TGCAGCACCCGAGACAGTGAAGCTTTCTTT.

The chain couples TRBV10-3 to TRBJ1-2; D uncertain. V was trimmed by 11 bases and J by 7 bases, leaving 5 bases between them. Germline V gene sequence: CDR1 ENHRY, CDR2 SYGVKD. The CDR3 has 8 amino acids. CDR3 in amino acids: CAEGGYTF. The CDR3 DNA is TGTGCCGAGGGTGGCTACACCTTC.

CDR3 in amino acids: CASSPSTFYEQYF. Written as DNA, the CDR3 is TGTGCCAGCTCACCATCGACTTTCTACGAGCAGTACTTC. The V and J genes are TRBV18 and TRBJ2-7; D remains unclear. The V gene lost 2 bases and the J gene lost 3 bases, with 8 bases spanning the gap. The length of the CDR3 is 13 residues. Germline assignment: CDR1 KGHSH and CDR2 LQKENI.

The chain links TRBV5-5 to TRBJ1-1; 10 bases are shared with TRBD1. Germline V gene sequence: CDR1 SGHKS, CDR2 YYEKEE (reference sequence). The junction had 9 bases not matched to a gene; V was cut back by 3 bases and J by 7 bases. This CDR3 is built from 15 residues. The CDR3 sequence is CASSSAGTGDLEAFF. The CDR3 DNA is TGTGCCAGCAGCTCCGCGGGGACAGGGGACCTTGAAGCTTTCTTT.

This clonotype was recorded many times. The chain carries TRBV5-1 and TRBJ2-5; the D gene is possibly TRBD1 (6 bases). V gave up 5 bases and J gave up 5 bases, with 16 bases separating them. The length of the CDR3 is 14 residues. From germline, CDR1 is SGHRS and CDR2 YFSETQ. CDR3 protein: CASSSLGGVETQYF. DNA of the CDR3: TGCGCCAGCAGTTCCCTAGGGGGTGTGGAGACCCAGTACTTC.

The chain uses TRBV20-1 and TRBJ2-5, with D perhaps TRBD1 or TRBD2 (5 bases each). With 0 bases removed from V and 5 bases from J, the gap between germline ends came to 13 bases. The CDR3 consists of 14 residues. The germline CDR1 and CDR2 sequences are DFQATT and SNEGSKA (reference sequence). CDR3 coding DNA: TGCAGTGCTAGAGAACCAGGGTGGGGGGAGACCCAGTACTTC. Protein sequence: CSAREPGWGETQYF.